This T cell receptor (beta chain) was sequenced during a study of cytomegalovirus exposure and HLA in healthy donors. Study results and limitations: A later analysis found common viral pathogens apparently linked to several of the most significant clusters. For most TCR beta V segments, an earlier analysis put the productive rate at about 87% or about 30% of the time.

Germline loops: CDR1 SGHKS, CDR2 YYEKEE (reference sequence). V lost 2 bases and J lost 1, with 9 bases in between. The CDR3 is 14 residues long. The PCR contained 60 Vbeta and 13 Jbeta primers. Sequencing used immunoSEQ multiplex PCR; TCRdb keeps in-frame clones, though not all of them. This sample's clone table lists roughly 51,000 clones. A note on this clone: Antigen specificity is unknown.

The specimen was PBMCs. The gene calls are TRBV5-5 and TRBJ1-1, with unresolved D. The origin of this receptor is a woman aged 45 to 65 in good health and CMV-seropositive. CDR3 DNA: TGTGCCAGCAGCTTTGCCCCCAGGAACACTGAAGCTTTCTTT. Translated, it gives CASSFAPRNTEAFF. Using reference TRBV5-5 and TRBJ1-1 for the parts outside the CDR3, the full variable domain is DAGVTQSPTHLIKTRGQQVTLRCSPISGHKSVSWYQQVLGQGPQFIFQYYEKEERGRGNFPDRFSARQFPNYSSELNVNALLLGDSALYLCASSFAPRNTEAFFGQGTRLTVV.